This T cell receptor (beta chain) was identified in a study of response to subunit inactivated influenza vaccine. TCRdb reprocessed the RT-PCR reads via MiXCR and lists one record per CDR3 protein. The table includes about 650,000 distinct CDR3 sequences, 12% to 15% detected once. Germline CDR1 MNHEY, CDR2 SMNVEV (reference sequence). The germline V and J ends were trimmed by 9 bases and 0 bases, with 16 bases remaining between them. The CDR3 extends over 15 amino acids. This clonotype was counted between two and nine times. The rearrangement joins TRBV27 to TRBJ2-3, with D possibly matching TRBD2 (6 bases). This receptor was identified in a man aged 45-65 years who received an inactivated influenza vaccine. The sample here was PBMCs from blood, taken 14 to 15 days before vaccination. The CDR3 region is CARVTPGASTDTQYF. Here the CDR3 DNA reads TGTGCCAGGGTGACCCCGGGAGCTAGCACAGATACGCAGTATTTT.